Listed here are 11 T cell receptor beta chains from one sample, sequenced in a study of blood T cell repertoires in COVID-19. Sequencing used immunoSEQ multiplex PCR; TCRdb keeps in-frame clones, though not all of them. The table lists approximately 300,000 clones, roughly 84% of them singletons. Material: peripheral blood. The receptors were gathered from a person between 65 and 79 years old with COVID-19, enrolled during active disease.

This clone turned up a few times. This rearrangement joins TRBV4-3 to TRBJ2-7; 9 nucleotides agree with TRBD1. The CDR3 has 15 residues. V dropped 0 bases and J dropped 6; count of bases not matched to a gene: 6. Germline V gene sequence: CDR1 LGHNA, CDR2 YSLEER. CDR3 loop: CASSQDRGQGSEQYF. The DNA of the CDR3 is TGCGCCAGCAGCCAAGATAGGGGACAGGGTAGCGAGCAGTACTTC.

The chain carries TRBV7-9 and TRBJ2-1; D gene unclear. This CDR3 has 16 amino acids. Germline-derived CDR1 and CDR2 are SEHNR and FQNEAQ (reference sequence). Trimming left V 5 bases short and J 2 bases short, with 16 bases between. The DNA of the CDR3 is TGTGCCAGCAGCCATCGCGAGGAAAGCGCCTACAATGAGCAGTTCTTC. This codes for CASSHREESAYNEQFF.

V gene TRBV6-5 combines with J gene TRBJ2-2; 10 bases are shared with TRBD2. Looked up from germline, CDR1 is MNHEY and CDR2 is SVGAGI. The CDR3 extends over 16 amino acids. V was pared by 4 bases and J by 4 bases, with 6 bases of the junction left unmatched. This CDR3 reads CASSLLASGSTGELFF. CDR3 coding DNA: TGTGCCAGCAGTTTACTAGCTAGCGGGAGCACCGGGGAGCTGTTTTTT.

This sequence joins TRBV27 and TRBJ2-1; the match to TRBD2 covers 9 bases. The junction had 13 bases not matched to a gene; V was cut back by 5 bases and J by 8 bases. Germline V gene lookup returns CDR1 MNHEY and CDR2 SMNVEV (reference sequence). This CDR3 has 16 amino acids. CDR3 DNA: TGTGCCAGCAGTCCCCTCCGAGCGGGGGGCAGGGATGAGCAGTTCTTC. This encodes CASSPLRAGGRDEQFF.

The chain couples TRBV7-2 to TRBJ1-5; the D is unclear. Germline-derived CDR1 and CDR2 are SGHTA and FQGNSA. This CDR3 is 13 amino acids long. V lost 3 bases and J lost 3, with 6 bases in between. CDR3 DNA sequence: TGTGCCAGCAGCTTTATGTCCAATCAGCCCCAGCATTTT. Residues: CASSFMSNQPQHF.

The V and J genes are TRBV28 and TRBJ1-2; possibly TRBD1 for D (5 bases). This CDR3 region has 13 residues. Trimming shortened V by 6 bases and J by 4 bases, and 12 bases separated the two germline ends. Germline CDR1 and CDR2: MDHEN and SYDVKM. CDR3 residues: CASSRGGVYGYTF. CDR3 DNA sequence: TGTGCCAGCAGCCGGGGGGGAGTCTATGGCTACACCTTC.

The chain has TRBV3-1 (or the pseudogene TRBV3-2) and TRBJ2-5; 11 bases are a match to TRBD2. Trimming at V came to 0 bases and at J to 5 bases, leaving 11 bases not matched to a gene. The CDR3 runs to 18 residues. The germline CDR1 and CDR2 sequences are LGHDT and YNNKEL (reference sequence). The CDR3 region is CASSQDKVAGGPGETQYF. CDR3 nucleotides: TGTGCCAGCAGCCAAGATAAGGTAGCGGGGGGGCCGGGTGAGACCCAGTACTTC.

The rearrangement uses TRBV19 and TRBJ2-7, with D possibly matching TRBD2 (5 bases). The CDR3 length is 15 residues. The germline gives CDR1 LNHDA, CDR2 SQIVND (reference sequence). Between the trimmed V and J ends, which lost 3 bases and 5 bases, there was a span of 17 bases. The CDR3 DNA follows: TGTGCCAGTAGTATCCAAGCCGGGATCGGCAACGAGCAGTACTTC. It specifies CASSIQAGIGNEQYF.

This chain connects TRBV6-5 to TRBJ1-1; tentative D call: TRBD1 (5 bases). The ends were cut back, 4 bases at V and 11 bases at J, with 14 bases in the middle. Germline loops: CDR1 MNHEY, CDR2 SVGAGI. This CDR3 has 12 amino acids. CDR3 nucleotide sequence: TGTGCCAGCAGTTCGGTAGGGGTAGGGGCTTTCTTT. This encodes CASSSVGVGAFF.

V is TRBV14 and J is TRBJ2-1; D gene ambiguous. This CDR3 spans 13 amino acids. Germline loops: CDR1 SGHDN, CDR2 FVKESK. Trimming removed 3 bases at V and 8 bases at J, with 11 bases between. The CDR3 region has the DNA TGTGCCAGCAGCCAGTTACCGTCGGATGAGCAGTTCTTC. Translation: CASSQLPSDEQFF.

J is TRBJ2-7 and V is TRBV28; 9 bases agree with TRBD1. Germline CDR1 reads MDHEN; CDR2 reads SYDVKM. The CDR3 sequence is 14 residues long. V gave up 6 bases and J gave up 2 bases; unmatched junction bases: 5. The CDR3 nucleotides are TGTGCCAGCAGAGACAGGGGGGTAACCTACGAGCAGTACTTC. As protein: CASRDRGVTYEQYF.